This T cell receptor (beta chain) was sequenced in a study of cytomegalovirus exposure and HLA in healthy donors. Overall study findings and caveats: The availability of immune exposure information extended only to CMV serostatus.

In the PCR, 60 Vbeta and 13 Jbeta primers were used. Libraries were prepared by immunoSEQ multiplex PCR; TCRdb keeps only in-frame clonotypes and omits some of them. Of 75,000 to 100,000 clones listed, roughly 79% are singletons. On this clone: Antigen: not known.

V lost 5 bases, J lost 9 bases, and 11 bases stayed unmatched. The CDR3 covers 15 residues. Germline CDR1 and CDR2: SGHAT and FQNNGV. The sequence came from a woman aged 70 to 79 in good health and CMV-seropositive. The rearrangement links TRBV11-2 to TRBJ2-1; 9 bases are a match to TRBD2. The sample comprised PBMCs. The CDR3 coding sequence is TGTGCCAGCAGCCCCGGGACTAGCCTTTGGAGTGAGCAGTTCTTC. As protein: CASSPGTSLWSEQFF.